This T cell receptor beta chain was retrieved from a study of shared clonotypes between healthy human individuals. Libraries were prepared by immunoSEQ multiplex PCR; TCRdb keeps only in-frame clonotypes and omits some of them. The sample includes 2 million to 2.5 million clones, 95% of them seen just once. Germline V CDR1 and CDR2: SGHNT, YENEEA. CDR3 size: 13 residues. V dropped 4 bases and J dropped 4 bases, with 7 bases sitting between them. Investigators divided CD4+ cells into CD45RA+ naive and CD45RA-negative memory subsets. Study outcomes and limitations: Read depth was anticipated to influence clonotype sharing among donors. Relative to clonotypes present in all four donors, those not shared had lower generation probabilities. The naive CD4 repertoires of a handful of donors were compared, and roughly 5% of clonotypes were shared.

This clone came up once. Its antigen is unknown. This receptor was identified in a man between 18 and 35 years old in good health. The chain employs TRBV11-3 and TRBJ2-2, with no clear D. The specimen was naive CD4+ T cells sorted from blood. The subset denotes: CD45RA+ positively selected. CDR3 region: CASSSTGTGELFF. CDR3 sequence (DNA): TGTGCCAGCAGCTCGACGGGCACCGGGGAGCTGTTTTTT.